This TCR beta chain was obtained from a study of blood T cells in healthy people across ages. The CDR3 has 16 residues. The ends lost 3 bases at V and 2 bases at J; junction bases unmatched: 5. Germline V gene lookup returns CDR1 SGHRS and CDR2 YFSETQ. Primed by a sample-barcoded 5' primer and a J-beta primer mix, a second PCR proceeded for about 7 to 12 cycles. From the 5' RACE reads, TCRdb called clonotypes with MiXCR, one entry per CDR3 protein. Of 850,000 to 1,100,000 distinct CDR3 sequences listed, about two fifths are singletons. Sequenced input: blood. This clonotype was sampled from a man between 18 and 29 years old in good health. The rearrangement links TRBV5-1 to TRBJ2-2, with TRBD1 matching 9 bases. This chain's CDR3 is CASSYPTGGNTGELFF. DNA of the CDR3: TGCGCCAGCAGCTATCCTACAGGGGGCAACACCGGGGAGCTGTTTTTT.